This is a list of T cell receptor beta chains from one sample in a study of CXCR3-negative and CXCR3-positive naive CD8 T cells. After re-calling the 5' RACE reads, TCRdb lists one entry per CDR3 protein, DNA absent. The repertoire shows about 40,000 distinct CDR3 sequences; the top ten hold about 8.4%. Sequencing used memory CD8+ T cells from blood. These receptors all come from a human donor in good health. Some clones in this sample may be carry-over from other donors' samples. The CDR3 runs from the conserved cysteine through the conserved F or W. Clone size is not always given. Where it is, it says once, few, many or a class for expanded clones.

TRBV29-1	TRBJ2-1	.	CSVIRLAGENEQFF
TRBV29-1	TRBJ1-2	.	CSVEGDKSGYTF
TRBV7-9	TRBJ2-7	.	CASSLAPYEQYF
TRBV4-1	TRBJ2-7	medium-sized	CASSQVSATSFYEQYF
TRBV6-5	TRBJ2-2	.	CASSYQGTSVGHTGELFF
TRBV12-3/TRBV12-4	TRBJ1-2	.	CASRGHLSGYGYTF
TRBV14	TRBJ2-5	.	CASSPVAVWGATGETQYF
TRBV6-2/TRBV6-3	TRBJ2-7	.	CARSNTYEQYF
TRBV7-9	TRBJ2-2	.	CASRGTVNTGELFF
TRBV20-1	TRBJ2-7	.	CSARTGTDYEQYF
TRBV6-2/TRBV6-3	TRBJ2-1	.	CASSYSTDYNEQFF
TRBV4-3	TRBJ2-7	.	CASSRAEMGMREGYDEQYF
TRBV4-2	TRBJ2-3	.	CASTDRADTQYF
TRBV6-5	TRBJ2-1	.	CAARPRQGPSNEQFF
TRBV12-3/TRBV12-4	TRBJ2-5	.	CASSSPLRVGETQYF
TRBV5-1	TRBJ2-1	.	CASSLGAVSYNEQFF
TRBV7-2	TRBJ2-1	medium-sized	CASPFQGQYYNEQFF
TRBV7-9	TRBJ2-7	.	CASSSPGVAYEQYF
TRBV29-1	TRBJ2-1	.	CSVASGRNEQFF
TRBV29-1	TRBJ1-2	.	CSVRNQLIDGYTF
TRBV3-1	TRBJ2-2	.	CASSHRVFQGELFF
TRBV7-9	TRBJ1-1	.	CASSTGQGYHTEAFF
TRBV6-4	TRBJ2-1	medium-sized	CASSDSASGEYNEQFF
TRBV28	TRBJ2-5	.	CASSPLTRPQETQYF
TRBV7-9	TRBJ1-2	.	CASRSGTDDGYTF
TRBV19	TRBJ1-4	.	CASTSPDRANEKLFF
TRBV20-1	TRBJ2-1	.	CSARSNEYSYNEQFF
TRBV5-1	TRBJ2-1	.	CPSSLTPSSYNEQFF
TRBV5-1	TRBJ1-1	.	CASGQGGTEAFF
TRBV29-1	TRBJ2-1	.	CGSGALANEQFF
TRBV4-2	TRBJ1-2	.	CASSPSRDREGGYTF
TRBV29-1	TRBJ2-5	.	CSGDTPGRYQETQYF
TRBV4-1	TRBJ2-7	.	CASSQEGGAGGNEQYF
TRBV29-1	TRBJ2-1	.	CSVFHQGPSYYNEQFF
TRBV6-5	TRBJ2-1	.	CASSYSIRDGPYNEQFF
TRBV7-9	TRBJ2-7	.	CASRDGTAPLREQYF
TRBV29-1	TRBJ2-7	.	CSVVFGTGSYEQYF
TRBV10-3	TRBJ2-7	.	CAISESMGVKSYEQYF
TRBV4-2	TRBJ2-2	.	CASSQGGQGALTGELFF
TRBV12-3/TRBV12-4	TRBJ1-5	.	CASSTQGNQPQHF
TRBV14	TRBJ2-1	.	CASSRKEGSSYNEQFF
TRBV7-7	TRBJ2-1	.	CASSLSGAGSLYNEQFF
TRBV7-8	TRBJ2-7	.	CASSLEERGVNQPPYEQYF
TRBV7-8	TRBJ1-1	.	CASSLGAGTGFGTEAFF
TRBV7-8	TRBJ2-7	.	CASTPTSGVTYEQYF
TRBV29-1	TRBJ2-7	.	CSVGTDRGSYEQYF
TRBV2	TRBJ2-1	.	CASSDRSNEQFF
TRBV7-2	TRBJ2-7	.	CASRPGQGYEQYF